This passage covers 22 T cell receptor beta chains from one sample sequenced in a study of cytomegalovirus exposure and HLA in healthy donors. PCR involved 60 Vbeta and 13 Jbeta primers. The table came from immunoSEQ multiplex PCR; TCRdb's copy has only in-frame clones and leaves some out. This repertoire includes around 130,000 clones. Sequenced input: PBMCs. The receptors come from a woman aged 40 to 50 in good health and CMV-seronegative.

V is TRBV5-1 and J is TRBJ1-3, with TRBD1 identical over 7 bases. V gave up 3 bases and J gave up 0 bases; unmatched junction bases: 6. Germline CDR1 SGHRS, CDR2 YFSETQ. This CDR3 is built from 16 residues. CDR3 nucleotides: TGCGCCAGCAGCTCGGGGGACAGTCACTCTGGAAACACCATATATTTT. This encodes CASSSGDSHSGNTIYF.

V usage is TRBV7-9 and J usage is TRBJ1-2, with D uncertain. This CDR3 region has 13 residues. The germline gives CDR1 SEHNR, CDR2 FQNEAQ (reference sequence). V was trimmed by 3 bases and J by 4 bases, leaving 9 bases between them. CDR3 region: CASSFNEGYGYTF. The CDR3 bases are TGTGCCAGCAGCTTTAATGAGGGCTATGGCTACACCTTC.

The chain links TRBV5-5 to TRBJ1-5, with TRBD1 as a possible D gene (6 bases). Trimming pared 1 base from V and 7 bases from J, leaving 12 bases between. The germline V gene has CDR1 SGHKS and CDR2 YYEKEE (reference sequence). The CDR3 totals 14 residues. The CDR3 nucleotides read TGTGCCAGCAGCTTGAGTCAGGGGCCCCAGCCCCAGCATTTT. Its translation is CASSLSQGPQPQHF.

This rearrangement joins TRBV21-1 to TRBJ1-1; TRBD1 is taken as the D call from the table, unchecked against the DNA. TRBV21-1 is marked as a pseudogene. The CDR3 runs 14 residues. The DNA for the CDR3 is TGTGCCAGCAGCCCCCGGGACAGTAACACTGAAGCTTTCTTT. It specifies CASSPRDSNTEAFF.

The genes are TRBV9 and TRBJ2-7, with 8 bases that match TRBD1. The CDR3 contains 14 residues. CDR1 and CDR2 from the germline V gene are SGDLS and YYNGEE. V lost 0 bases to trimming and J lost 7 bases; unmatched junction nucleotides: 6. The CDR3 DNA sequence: TGTGCCAGCAGCGTAGATTCCGGACAGGGTGAGCAGTACTTC. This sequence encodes CASSVDSGQGEQYF.

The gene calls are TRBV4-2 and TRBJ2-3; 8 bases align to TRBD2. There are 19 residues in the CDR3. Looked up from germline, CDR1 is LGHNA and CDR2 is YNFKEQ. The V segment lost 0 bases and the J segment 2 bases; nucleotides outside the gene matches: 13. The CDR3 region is CASSQDTRTAGGNTDTQYF. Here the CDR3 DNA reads TGTGCCAGCAGCCAAGATACCCGTACGGCGGGGGGAAACACAGATACGCAGTATTTT.

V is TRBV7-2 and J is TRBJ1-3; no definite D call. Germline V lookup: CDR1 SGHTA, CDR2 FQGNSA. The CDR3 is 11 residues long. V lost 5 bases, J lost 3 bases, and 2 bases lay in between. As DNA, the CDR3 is TGTGCCAGCAGCCTTGGAAACACCATATATTTT. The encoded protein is CASSLGNTIYF.

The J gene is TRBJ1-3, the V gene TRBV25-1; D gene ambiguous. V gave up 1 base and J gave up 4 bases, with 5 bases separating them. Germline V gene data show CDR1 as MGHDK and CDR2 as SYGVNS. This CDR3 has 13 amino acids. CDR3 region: CASSESGGNTIYF. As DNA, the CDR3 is TGTGCCAGCAGTGAATCCGGGGGAAACACCATATATTTT.

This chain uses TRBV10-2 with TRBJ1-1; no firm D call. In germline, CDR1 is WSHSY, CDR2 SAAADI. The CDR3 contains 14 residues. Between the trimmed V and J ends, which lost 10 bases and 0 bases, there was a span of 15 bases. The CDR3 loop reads CATVLGSLNTEAFF. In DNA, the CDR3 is TGCGCCACCGTTCTAGGTAGCCTGAACACTGAAGCTTTCTTT.

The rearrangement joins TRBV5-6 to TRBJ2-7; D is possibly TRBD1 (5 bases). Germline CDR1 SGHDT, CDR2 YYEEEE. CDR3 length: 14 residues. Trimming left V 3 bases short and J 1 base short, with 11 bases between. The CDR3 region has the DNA TGTGCCAGCAGCTCATCCGGACATTCCTACGAGCAGTACTTC. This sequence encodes CASSSSGHSYEQYF.

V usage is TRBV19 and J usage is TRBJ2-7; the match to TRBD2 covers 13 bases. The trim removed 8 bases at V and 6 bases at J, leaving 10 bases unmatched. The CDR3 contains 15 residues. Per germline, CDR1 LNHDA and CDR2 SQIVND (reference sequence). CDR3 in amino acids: CASSGLAGDHLEQYF. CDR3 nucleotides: TGTGCCAGTTCAGGACTAGCGGGGGACCATCTCGAGCAGTACTTC.

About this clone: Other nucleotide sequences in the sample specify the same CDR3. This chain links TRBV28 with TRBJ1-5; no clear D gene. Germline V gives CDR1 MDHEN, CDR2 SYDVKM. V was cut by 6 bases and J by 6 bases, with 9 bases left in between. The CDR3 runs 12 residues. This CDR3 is CASSPPGQPQHF. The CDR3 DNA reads TGTGCCAGCAGCCCTCCGGGTCAGCCCCAGCATTTT.

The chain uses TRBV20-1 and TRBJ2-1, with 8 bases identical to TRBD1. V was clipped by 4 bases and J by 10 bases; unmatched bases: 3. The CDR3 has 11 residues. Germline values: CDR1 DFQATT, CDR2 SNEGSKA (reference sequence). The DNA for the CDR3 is TGCAGTGCTACCCGGGACAGGGAGCAGTTCTTC. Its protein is CSATRDREQFF.

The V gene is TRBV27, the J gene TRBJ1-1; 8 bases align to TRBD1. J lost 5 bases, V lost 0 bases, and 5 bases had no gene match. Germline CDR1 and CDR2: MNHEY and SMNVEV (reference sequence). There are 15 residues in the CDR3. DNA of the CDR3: TGTGCCAGCAGTTTATCGAACCAGGGGGCGACTGAAGCTTTCTTT. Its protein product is CASSLSNQGATEAFF.

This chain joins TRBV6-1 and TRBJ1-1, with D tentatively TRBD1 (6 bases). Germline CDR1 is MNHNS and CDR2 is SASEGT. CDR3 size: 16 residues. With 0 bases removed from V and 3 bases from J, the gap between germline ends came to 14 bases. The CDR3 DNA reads TGTGCCAGCAGTGAAGCTCTGGGGGCTCGTGACACTGAAGCTTTCTTT. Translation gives CASSEALGARDTEAFF.

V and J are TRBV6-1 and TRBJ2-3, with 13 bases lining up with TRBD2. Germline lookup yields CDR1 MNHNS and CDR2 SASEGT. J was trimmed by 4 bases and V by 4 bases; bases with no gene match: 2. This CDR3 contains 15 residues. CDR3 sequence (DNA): TGTGCCAGCAGTGTACTAGCGGGGGGGCCAGATACGCAGTATTTT. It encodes CASSVLAGGPDTQYF.

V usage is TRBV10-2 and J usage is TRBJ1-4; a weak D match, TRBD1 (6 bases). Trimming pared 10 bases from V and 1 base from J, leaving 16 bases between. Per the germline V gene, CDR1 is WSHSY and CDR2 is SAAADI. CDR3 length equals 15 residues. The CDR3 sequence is CATQGTKVTNEKLFF. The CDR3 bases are TGCGCCACTCAGGGGACCAAAGTAACTAATGAAAAACTGTTTTTT.

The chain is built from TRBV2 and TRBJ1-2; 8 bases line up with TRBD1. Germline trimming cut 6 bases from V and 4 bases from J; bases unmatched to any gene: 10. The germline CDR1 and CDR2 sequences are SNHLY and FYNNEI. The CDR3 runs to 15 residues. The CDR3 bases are TGTGCCAGCAGAGCGAACCCCGGACAGGGCTATGGCTACACCTTC. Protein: CASRANPGQGYGYTF.

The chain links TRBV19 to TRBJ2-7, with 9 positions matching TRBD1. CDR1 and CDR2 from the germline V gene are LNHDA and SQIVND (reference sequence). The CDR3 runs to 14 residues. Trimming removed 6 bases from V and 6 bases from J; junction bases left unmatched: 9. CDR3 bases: TGTGCCAGTAGCTCGACAGGGGGGACTGGCGAGCAGTACTTC. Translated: CASSSTGGTGEQYF.

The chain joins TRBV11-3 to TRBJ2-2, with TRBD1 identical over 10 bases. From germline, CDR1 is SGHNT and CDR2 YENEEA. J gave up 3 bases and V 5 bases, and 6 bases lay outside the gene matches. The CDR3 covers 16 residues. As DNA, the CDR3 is TGTGCCAGCAGCCGAGGACAGGGGGTGTACACCGGGGAGCTGTTTTTT. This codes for CASSRGQGVYTGELFF.

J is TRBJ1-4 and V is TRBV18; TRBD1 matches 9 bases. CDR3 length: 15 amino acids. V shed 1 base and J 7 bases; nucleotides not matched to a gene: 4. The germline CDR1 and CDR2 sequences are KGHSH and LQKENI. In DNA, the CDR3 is TGTGCCAGCTCACCACGGACAGGGGAAGGTGAAAAACTGTTTTTT. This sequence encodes CASSPRTGEGEKLFF.

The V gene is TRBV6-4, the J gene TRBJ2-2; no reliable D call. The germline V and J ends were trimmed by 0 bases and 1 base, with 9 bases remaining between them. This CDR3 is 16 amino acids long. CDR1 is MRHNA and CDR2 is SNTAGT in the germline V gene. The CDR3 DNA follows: TGTGCCAGCAGTGACTCGAATGCAGGGAACACCGGGGAGCTGTTTTTT. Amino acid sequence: CASSDSNAGNTGELFF.